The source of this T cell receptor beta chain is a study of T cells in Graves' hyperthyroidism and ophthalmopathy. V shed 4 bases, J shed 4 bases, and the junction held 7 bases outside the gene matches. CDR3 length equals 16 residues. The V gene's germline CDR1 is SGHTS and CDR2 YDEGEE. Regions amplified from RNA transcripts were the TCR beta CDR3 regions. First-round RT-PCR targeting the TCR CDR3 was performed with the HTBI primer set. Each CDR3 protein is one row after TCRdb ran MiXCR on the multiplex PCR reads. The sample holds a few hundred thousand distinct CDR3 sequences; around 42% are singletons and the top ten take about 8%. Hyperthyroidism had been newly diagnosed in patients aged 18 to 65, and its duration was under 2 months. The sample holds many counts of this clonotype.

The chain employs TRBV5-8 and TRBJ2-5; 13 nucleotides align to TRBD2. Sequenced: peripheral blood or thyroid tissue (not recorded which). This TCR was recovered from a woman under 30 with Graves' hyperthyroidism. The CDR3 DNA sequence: TGTGCCAGCAGCACGAGGACTAGCGGGAGAAGAGAGACCCAGTACTTC. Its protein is CASSTRTSGRRETQYF.